The rows below give T cell receptor beta chains drawn from one sample of a study of blood T cell repertoires in COVID-19. Repertoires were generated with immunoSEQ multiplex PCR, while TCRdb's copy carries only in-frame clones and drops some. The sample holds 35,000 to 45,000 clones, around 85% seen once. Sequencing was performed on peripheral blood. Receptors were obtained from an elderly woman with acute or convalescent COVID-19. Both conserved end residues are part of each CDR3.

v_call,j_call,cdr3_aa
TRBV5-1,TRBJ2-2,CASRPPGLDTGELFF
TRBV6-2/TRBV6-3,TRBJ2-5,CASSSGGETQYF
TRBV7-2,TRBJ2-3,CASSLPSGRGGDTQYF
TRBV6-1,TRBJ1-1,CASSERGDTEAFF
TRBV5-8,TRBJ2-1,CASSPGTRSLGEQFF
TRBV7-9,TRBJ1-4,CASSLGQATNEKLFF
TRBV29-1,TRBJ1-3,CSVARQGREDTIYF
TRBV9,TRBJ1-1,CASSESLGLSSGEAFF
TRBV5-1,TRBJ2-7,CASSLEVAGNEQYF
TRBV19,TRBJ1-5,CASSTRTQGSGQPQHF
TRBV25-1,TRBJ1-1,CASLPTGGVNEAFF
TRBV18,TRBJ1-4,CASSLGQGQLWSLFF
TRBV21-1,TRBJ1-2,CASSKTGGKNPALWGKNYGYTF
TRBV30,TRBJ2-3,CAWREKMDVQYF
TRBV27,TRBJ1-5,CASSLWGQGARSNQPQHF
TRBV6-5,TRBJ2-7,CASSYAGKEQYF
TRBV4-1,TRBJ1-3,CASSPDDRGNFGNTIYF
TRBV6-5,TRBJ2-2,CASSPREGYTGELFF
TRBV19,TRBJ1-2,CAGRQGAESAYGYTF
TRBV5-1,TRBJ2-1,CASSHPTSGGYNEQFF
TRBV6-5,TRBJ2-3,CASRLGYRDTDTQYF
TRBV19,TRBJ2-1,CASSLTISYNEQFF
TRBV3-1/TRBV3-2,TRBJ1-2,CASSQPGYGYTF
TRBV6-2/TRBV6-3,TRBJ2-1,CASSYPLTGLGDYNEQFF
TRBV18,TRBJ2-7,CASSPPPDRPYEQYF
TRBV7-2,TRBJ1-1,CASSDNRGRGAFF
TRBV21-1,TRBJ2-1,CASSKVRTSGRKYNEQFF
TRBV18,TRBJ1-1,CASSLQGTSEAFF
TRBV5-4,TRBJ2-3,CASSLGGRRDGTDTQYF
TRBV10-3,TRBJ2-7,CAISGSGRHEQYF
TRBV19,TRBJ1-2,CASSSGQKTNYGYTF
TRBV5-4,TRBJ1-2,CASSVTGAASGFGYTF
TRBV7-4,TRBJ2-1,CASSLTRETLNEQFF
TRBV12-3/TRBV12-4,TRBJ1-1,CASRQLTEAFF
TRBV20-1,TRBJ1-1,CSARDLEAFF
TRBV5-1,TRBJ2-2,CASSPGQGGPGELFF
TRBV24-1,TRBJ2-3,CATSAPRADTQYF
TRBV6-5,TRBJ2-7,CASIGSGSSYEQYF
TRBV27,TRBJ2-7,CASSSVGVYEQYF
TRBV29-1,TRBJ1-1,CSVVLDRAAEAFF
TRBV7-8,TRBJ1-1,CASSLAGTEGTEAFF
TRBV9,TRBJ2-4,CASSVDYQNIQYF
TRBV6-2/TRBV6-3,TRBJ2-5,CASSQLGDRVGETQYF
TRBV7-2,TRBJ2-6,CASSLGGTGANVLTF
TRBV19,TRBJ2-1,CASSISGSWGEQFF
TRBV6-6,TRBJ2-2,CASSYVGQQIGGELFF
TRBV19,TRBJ2-3,CASSRGQVLTDTQYF
TRBV29-1,TRBJ2-1,CSLQGYNEQFF
TRBV30,TRBJ2-7,CAWKRGSYEQYF
TRBV5-8,TRBJ2-4,CASSFKGALAKNIQYF
TRBV5-5,TRBJ2-7,CASSLEGQAGETYEQYF